Below are 7 T cell receptor beta chains sequenced from a single sample in a study of shared clonotypes between healthy human individuals. Naive CD8 cells comprised CD45RO-negative, CCR7-positively selected cells, excluding terminally differentiated effector memory CD45RA+ cells. Sequenced by immunoSEQ multiplex PCR; TCRdb stores in-frame clones only, minus some. Seen here are roughly 2,000,000 clones, about 95% observed once, and the top ten hold 1% to 1.5%. Sequences were obtained from naive CD8+ T cells sorted from blood. All receptors derive from a man aged 18 to 30 in good health.

The chain links TRBV11-2 to TRBJ2-7, with 8 bases identical to TRBD2. CDR3 length equals 15 residues. Germline trimming cut 5 bases from V and 4 bases from J; bases unmatched to any gene: 10. Germline values: CDR1 SGHAT, CDR2 FQNNGV. CDR3 sequence: CASSPGGGGLYEQYF. As DNA, the CDR3 is TGTGCCAGCAGCCCCGGGGGGGGCGGTCTTTACGAGCAGTACTTC.

This chain joins TRBV19 and TRBJ2-7; D is unclear. This CDR3 has 13 residues. Trimming took off 6 bases at V and 3 bases at J, with 12 bases between the two ends. The germline gives CDR1 LNHDA, CDR2 SQIVND (reference sequence). The CDR3 reads CASRDPANYEQYF. The DNA for the CDR3 is TGTGCCAGTAGGGACCCAGCCAACTACGAGCAGTACTTC.

In DNA, the CDR3 is TGTGCCAGCAGTGACCGGCCGGGGGCTGCCCTCCACTTT. This codes for CASSDRPGAALHF. The chain has TRBV27 and TRBJ1-6, with D tentatively TRBD1 (6 bases). Trimming left V 5 bases short and J 14 bases short, with 16 bases between. The V gene's germline CDR1 is MNHEY and CDR2 SMNVEV (reference sequence). The CDR3 has 13 amino acids.

The chain links TRBV4-1 to TRBJ2-5; TRBD2 might be the D (7 bases). Germline V lookup: CDR1 MGHRA, CDR2 YSYEKL. Trimming took 1 base from V and 11 from J, leaving 11 bases between them. The CDR3 contains 12 residues. The CDR3 region has the DNA TGCGCCAGCAGCCAAGCAGGGGAGGGTCAGTACTTC. Amino acids: CASSQAGEGQYF.

The rearrangement links TRBV11-2 to TRBJ2-7, with TRBD2 identical over 8 bases. The CDR3 runs 15 residues. CDR1 and CDR2 (germline): SGHAT, FQNNGV. Unmatched junction bases numbered 8, after V lost 3 bases and J lost 4 bases. The CDR3 region is CASSFPTRGVYEQYF. Here the CDR3 DNA reads TGTGCCAGCAGCTTTCCGACGCGGGGGGTTTACGAGCAGTACTTC.

The V gene is TRBV6-5, the J gene TRBJ2-5, with a tentative D call TRBD1 (8 bases). The V end was cut by 6 bases, the J end by 5 bases, with 13 bases between. CDR3 length: 13 amino acids. Germline values: CDR1 MNHEY, CDR2 SVGAGI. CDR3 in amino acids: CASRQGEGETQYF. Here the CDR3 DNA reads TGTGCCAGCAGACAGGGGGAGGGGGAGACCCAGTACTTC.

This chain joins TRBV6-1 and TRBJ2-1, with unresolved D. CDR1 is MNHNS, CDR2 SASEGT, per germline. The CDR3 runs to 16 residues. Trimming stripped 1 base from V and 0 bases from J, with 10 bases between. The CDR3: CASSEEFLISYNEQFF. CDR3 in DNA: TGTGCCAGCAGTGAAGAGTTCCTGATCTCCTACAATGAGCAGTTCTTC.